Listed here are 17 T cell receptor beta chains from one sample, sequenced in a study of T cells in Graves' hyperthyroidism and ophthalmopathy. Amplification of TCR beta CDR3 regions was performed using RNA transcripts as template. The primer set for the first-round RT-PCR of the TCR CDR3 was HTBI. TCRdb called the multiplex PCR reads again in MiXCR, with one record for every CDR3 protein. The table has more than 650,000 distinct CDR3 sequences, 14% seen once. The material sequenced was blood. The receptors were sampled from a woman younger than 30 with Graves' hyperthyroidism.

This clonotype appeared a few times. This chain links TRBV5-8 with TRBJ1-2, with a weak D call TRBD1 (5 bases). The CDR3 runs 12 residues. Germline V gives CDR1 SGHTS, CDR2 YDEGEE. V was trimmed by 4 bases and J by 6 bases, leaving 10 bases between them. CDR3 residues: CASSRGSDGYTF. CDR3 nucleotide sequence: TGTGCCAGCAGCAGGGGAAGCGATGGCTACACCTTC.

This clonotype was seen many times. The CDR3 loop is CASSHRGGVGNEQFF. For the CDR3, the DNA is TGTGCCAGCAGCCATCGGGGGGGAGTGGGCAATGAGCAGTTCTTC. V and J are TRBV7-9 and TRBJ2-1; 8 positions agree with TRBD2. V gave up 5 bases and J gave up 6 bases; unmatched junction bases: 9. The length of the CDR3 is 15 residues. CDR1 and CDR2 (germline): SEHNR, FQNEAQ (reference sequence).

V and J are TRBV7-9 and TRBJ2-2, with 10 nucleotides matching TRBD2. This CDR3 is built from 18 residues. Losses at the gene ends were 5 bases for V and 4 bases for J; bases not matched to a gene: 13. Per germline, CDR1 SEHNR and CDR2 FQNEAQ (reference sequence). CDR3 region: CASSLEIAGGFSTGELFF. The CDR3 bases are TGTGCCAGCAGCCTCGAAATAGCGGGAGGATTTTCCACCGGGGAGCTGTTTTTT.

In this sample, this clonotype turned up many times. The V and J genes are TRBV6-1 and TRBJ1-2; D gene ambiguous. The CDR3 is made up of 14 amino acids. Germline V CDR1 and CDR2: MNHNS, SASEGT. V gave up 6 bases and J gave up 7 bases, with 18 bases separating them. The CDR3 spells CASSSPQVPSGYTF. The CDR3 bases are TGTGCCAGCAGCTCTCCCCAAGTCCCGTCTGGCTACACCTTC.

This clonotype came up a few times. This chain links TRBV19 with TRBJ2-4; possibly TRBD1 or TRBD2 for D (6 bases each). This CDR3 is built from 15 residues. The ends were cut back, 11 bases at V and 0 bases at J, with 17 bases in the middle. CDR1 is LNHDA and CDR2 is SQIVND in the germline V gene (reference sequence). CDR3 in DNA: TGTGCCTCTGAAAAGGGGGGAGGAGCCAAAAACATTCAGTACTTC. Amino acid sequence: CASEKGGGAKNIQYF.

This clonotype was seen ten or more times. The genes are TRBV11-2 and TRBJ2-1, with 7 bases matching TRBD2. This CDR3 has 17 residues. After removal of 0 bases from V and 0 bases from J, the junction contained 5 bases not matched to a gene. Germline CDR1 reads SGHAT; CDR2 reads FQNNGV. The CDR3 DNA reads as TGTGCCAGCAGCTTAGATCCGGGCGGGGGCTCCTACAATGAGCAGTTCTTC. Translated: CASSLDPGGGSYNEQFF.

This clonotype was observed many times. The CDR3 spells CASGLVSPLGAWLEQYF. The CDR3, as DNA: TGTGCTAGTGGTTTGGTTAGCCCGCTGGGCGCGTGGCTCGAGCAGTACTTC. The chain employs TRBV12-5 and TRBJ2-7; unclear D gene. The CDR3 contains 17 residues. Germline V gene data show CDR1 as LGHNT and CDR2 as FRNRAP. V gave up 0 bases and J gave up 6 bases, with 21 bases separating them.

This clonotype was recorded many times. This sequence joins TRBV11-2 and TRBJ2-7; D remains ambiguous. CDR3 length: 15 residues. Trimming cost V 0 bases and J 3 bases, with 12 bases left between them. Germline CDR1 SGHAT, CDR2 FQNNGV. The CDR3 is CASSLDRATIYEQYF. The CDR3 nucleotides read TGTGCCAGCAGCTTAGATAGGGCAACCATCTACGAGCAGTACTTC.

The chain joins TRBV6-5 to TRBJ1-1; TRBD1 is a possible D gene (6 bases). This CDR3 has 14 amino acids. Germline assignment: CDR1 MNHEY and CDR2 SVGAGI. V was pared by 4 bases and J by 6 bases, with 15 bases between. The CDR3 DNA reads as TGTGCCAGCAGTTCACAGGGTTCAGGCTCTGAAGCTTTCTTT. It codes for CASSSQGSGSEAFF.

Turning to this clonotype: Compared with germline, one end of the junction differs, possibly owing to a read error. This chain connects TRBV7-7 to TRBJ1-4; D remains ambiguous. This CDR3 contains 15 residues. CDR1 and CDR2 from the germline V gene are SSHAT and FNYEAQ (reference sequence). CDR3 nucleotides: TGTGCTAGCAGCTTAGGTTCAGGACCCAATGAAAAACTGTTTTTT. Translation gives CASSLGSGPNEKLFF.

The chain combines TRBV14 with TRBJ2-5, with D unclear. CDR1 is SGHDN and CDR2 is FVKESK in the germline V gene. V lost 2 bases to trimming and J lost 0 bases, with 13 bases between them. The CDR3 totals 16 residues. The CDR3 here is CASSQRRWYNQETQYF. The CDR3, as DNA: TGTGCCAGCAGCCAACGTAGGTGGTATAACCAAGAGACCCAGTACTTC.

In this sample, this clonotype turned up a few times. The genes are TRBV4-1 and TRBJ2-7; 12 bases map to TRBD2. With 0 bases clipped from V and 1 base from J, the junction kept 7 bases outside the gene matches. Germline V gene lookup returns CDR1 MGHRA and CDR2 YSYEKL. The CDR3 sequence is 18 residues long. The CDR3, as DNA: TGCGCCAGCAGCCAAGATGCACTCGGACTAGCGGGGTCCTACGAGCAGTACTTC. This sequence encodes CASSQDALGLAGSYEQYF.

This sequence joins TRBV6-2 or TRBV6-3 and TRBJ1-1, with 8 bases fitting TRBD1. Unmatched junction bases numbered 4, after V lost 7 bases and J lost 0 bases. The length of the CDR3 is 14 residues. The germline V gene encodes CDR1 MNHEY and CDR2 SVGEGT. CDR3 bases: TGTGCCAGCACCGAGGACAGGGTGAACACTGAAGCTTTCTTT. This gives the protein CASTEDRVNTEAFF.

This clonotype has ten or more counts. The chain uses TRBV28 and TRBJ2-7; D may correspond to TRBD1 or TRBD2 (6 bases each). Germline V gives CDR1 MDHEN, CDR2 SYDVKM. This CDR3 comprises 18 residues. Trimming took off 2 bases at V and 3 bases at J, with 23 bases between the two ends. This CDR3 reads CASSLPGESGGTDYEQYF. The CDR3 nucleotides are TGTGCCAGCAGTTTACCAGGGGAAAGCGGCGGGACCGACTACGAGCAGTACTTC.

This clonotype was detected only a few times. The chain is built from TRBV28 and TRBJ2-3, with TRBD1 matching 9 bases. The V gene's germline CDR1 is MDHEN and CDR2 SYDVKM. V gave up 6 bases and J gave up 4 bases; unmatched junction bases: 8. The CDR3 totals 15 residues. As DNA, the CDR3 is TGTGCCAGCAGCCCCCGACAGGGGGGGGCAGATACGCAGTATTTT. Its translation is CASSPRQGGADTQYF.

This clonotype was counted many times. The chain uses TRBV28 and TRBJ2-1, with 11 positions matching TRBD1. CDR3 length equals 15 residues. V lost 8 bases to trimming and J lost 6 bases; unmatched junction nucleotides: 9. Per germline, CDR1 MDHEN and CDR2 SYDVKM. CDR3: CASHPWTGGCNEQFF. The CDR3 DNA reads as TGTGCCAGCCACCCGTGGACAGGGGGCTGCAATGAGCAGTTCTTC.

The rearrangement links TRBV9 to TRBJ1-5; TRBD1 might be the D (6 bases). The V end lost 0 bases, the J end lost 7 bases, and 23 bases lay between the germline ends. In germline, CDR1 is SGDLS, CDR2 YYNGEE. The CDR3 covers 18 residues. The CDR3 coding sequence is TGTGCCAGCAGCGTAGAGGGGCAGACAGGAAAAAAGGGGCAGCCCCAGCATTTT. Translated, it gives CASSVEGQTGKKGQPQHF.